A selection of T cell receptor beta chains follows, all from one sample in a study of T cell responses to AZD1222 COVID-19 vaccine. The method was immunoSEQ multiplex PCR; TCRdb's version includes in-frame clones alone and lacks a portion of them. Among about 120,000 clones listed, about 90% were seen once. The sample here was peripheral blood, taken 28 days after the second AZD1222 dose. The receptors derive from an adult who received the AZD1222 COVID-19 vaccine. Both conserved end residues are trimmed from each CDR3.

V,CDR3
TRBV7-8,ASSSLGTFLASTYEQY
TRBV5-1,ASSLGFASNEKLF
TRBV27,ASSLSAQRSEKLF
TRBV27,ASRESSGYSYNEQF
TRBV5-1,ASRGEYSTDTQY
TRBV7-9,ASSLGLVNEQF
TRBV24-1,ATSDPGQGAADTQY
TRBV28,ASSIQDRVNQPQH
TRBV5-6,ASSLAGTGYNEQF
TRBV5-1,ASSEGNSNQPQH
TRBV4-1,ASSPRPTGTSGISTDTQY
TRBV27,ASSWDRSFSYEQY
TRBV15,ATSRKQSQPQH
TRBV2,ASKEQDHGNQPQH
TRBV10-3,AISGSRRTGDNYEQY
TRBV5-1,ASSPGTSGNEQF
TRBV28,ASRDPQTGNTEAF
TRBV3-1/TRBV3-2,ASSQSITEAF
TRBV6-6,ASSSPGQGIQPQH
TRBV5-1,ASSYLLYQETQY
TRBV19,ASTSLGAGNQPQH
TRBV4-1,ASSQPDRLSEAF
TRBV6-5,ASSYSKGDLADTQY
TRBV11-2,ASSSPRWARNSPLH
TRBV7-9,ASSLDERSWGYT
TRBV28,ASSSRTGAF
TRBV4-1,ASSQTGLNQPQH
TRBV5-1,ASSLMSGTGRNEQF
TRBV20-1,SAGSEGTQY
TRBV11-2,ASSKDSWGSGANVLT
TRBV7-9,ASSLARNYGYT
TRBV5-4,ASSPRLAGGSDTQY
TRBV2,ASSEGQGRTEAF
TRBV28,ASSSGQYNSPLH
TRBV25-1,ASREGNSPLH
TRBV19,ASSVGRIESRTGELF
TRBV5-1,ASRQGLAGEGETQY
TRBV6-5,ASETSLRFGYGYT
TRBV28,ASSFPLAGGWF
TRBV5-4,ASSAAEGQGYGYT
TRBV27,ASSLSSGLNYNEQF
TRBV6-5,ASSQGTGELF
TRBV14,ASSQQGLAKNIQY
TRBV5-1,ASSLGTANTEAF
TRBV6-5,ASKFRRELF
TRBV27,ASSLRGGDLYEQY
TRBV5-5,ASTPPVGYEQY
TRBV10-3,AIRAGESGYT